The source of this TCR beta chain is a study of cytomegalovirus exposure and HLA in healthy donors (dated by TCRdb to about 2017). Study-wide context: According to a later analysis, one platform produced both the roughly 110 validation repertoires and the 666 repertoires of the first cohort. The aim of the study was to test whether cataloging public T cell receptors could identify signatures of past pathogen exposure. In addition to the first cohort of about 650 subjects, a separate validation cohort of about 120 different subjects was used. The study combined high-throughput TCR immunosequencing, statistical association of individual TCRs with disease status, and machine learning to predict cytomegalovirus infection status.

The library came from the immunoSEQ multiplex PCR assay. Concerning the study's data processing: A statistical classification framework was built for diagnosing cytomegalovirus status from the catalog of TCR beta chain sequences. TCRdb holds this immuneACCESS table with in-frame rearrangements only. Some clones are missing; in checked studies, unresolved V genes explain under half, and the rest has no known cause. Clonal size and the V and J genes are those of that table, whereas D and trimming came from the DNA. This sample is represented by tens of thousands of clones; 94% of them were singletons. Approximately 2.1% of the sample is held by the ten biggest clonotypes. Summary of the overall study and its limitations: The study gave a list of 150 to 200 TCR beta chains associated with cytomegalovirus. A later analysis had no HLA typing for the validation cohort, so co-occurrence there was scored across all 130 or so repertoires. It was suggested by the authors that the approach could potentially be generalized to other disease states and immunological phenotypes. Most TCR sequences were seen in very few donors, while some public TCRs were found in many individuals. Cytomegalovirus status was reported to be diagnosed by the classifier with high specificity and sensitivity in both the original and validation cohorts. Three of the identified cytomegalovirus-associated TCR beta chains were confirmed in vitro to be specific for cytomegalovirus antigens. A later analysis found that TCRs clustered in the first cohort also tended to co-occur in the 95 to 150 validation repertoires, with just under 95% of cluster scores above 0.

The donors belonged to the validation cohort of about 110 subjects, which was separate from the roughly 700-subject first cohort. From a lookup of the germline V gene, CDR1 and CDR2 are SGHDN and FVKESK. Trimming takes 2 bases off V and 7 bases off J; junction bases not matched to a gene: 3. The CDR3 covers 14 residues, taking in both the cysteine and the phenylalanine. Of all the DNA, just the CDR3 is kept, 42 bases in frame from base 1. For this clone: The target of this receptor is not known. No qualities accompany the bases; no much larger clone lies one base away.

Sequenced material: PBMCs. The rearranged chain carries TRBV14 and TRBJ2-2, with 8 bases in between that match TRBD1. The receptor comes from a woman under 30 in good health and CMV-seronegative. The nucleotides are TGTGCCAGCAGCCAACAGGGGGCTGTCGGGGAGCTGTTTTTT. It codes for CASSQQGAVGELFF.